The clone carrying this TCR beta chain has more than one count but fewer than ten. Its antigen is not identified. The sample comes from a study of cytomegalovirus exposure and HLA in healthy donors. Study outcomes and limitations: Accurate HLA-A and HLA-B prediction from TCR beta sequences was reported for most subjects.

60 Vbeta and 13 Jbeta primers were used in PCR. Data came from immunoSEQ multiplex PCR; TCRdb stores just in-frame clones and leaves some out. The repertoire holds about 96,000 clones, with roughly 74% as singletons. Germline V gives CDR1 GTSNPN, CDR2 SVGIG (reference sequence). Trimming removed 1 base at V and 0 bases at J, with 13 bases between. The CDR3 contains 15 residues. This TCR derives from a female donor in good health and CMV-seropositive. This chain joins TRBV30 and TRBJ2-7; tentatively, D is TRBD2 (5 bases). What was sequenced was PBMCs. CDR3 bases: TGTGCCTGGAGTGGTCGGGTAGCGAGCTCCTACGAGCAGTACTTC. Translating it yields CAWSGRVASSYEQYF.